These 29 T cell receptor beta chains originate from one sample sequenced in a study of OX40 agonist ivuxolimab in advanced cancers. The data were produced by immunoSEQ multiplex PCR, yet TCRdb's version contains in-frame clones alone and is incomplete. The table shows 75,000 or so clones, with roughly 84% occurring only once. Material: CD4+ or CD8+ T cells sorted from blood, obtained in a trial of the OX40 agonist ivuxolimab. Receptor source: an adult with an advanced solid tumor such as melanoma, head and neck, liver or kidney cancer.

The rearrangement uses TRBV18 and TRBJ1-5; D may be TRBD1 (5 bases). This CDR3 contains 16 residues. The germline gives CDR1 KGHSH, CDR2 LQKENI. The V and J ends lost 2 bases and 2 bases respectively, with 13 bases between them. The CDR3 loop reads CASSPWGGSGNQPQHF. CDR3 DNA sequence: TGTGCCAGCTCACCATGGGGGGGTTCGGGCAATCAGCCCCAGCATTTT. The full variable domain, its missing parts supplied by reference TRBV18 and TRBJ1-5, is NAGVMQNPRHLVRRRGQEARLRCSPMKGHSHVYWYRQLPEEGLKFMVYLQKENIIDESGMPKERFSAEFPKEGPSILRIQQVVRGDSAAYFCASSPWGGSGNQPQHFGDGTRLSIL.

The chain couples TRBV15 to TRBJ2-2; 9 bases line up with TRBD2. The CDR3 covers 14 residues. The V gene's germline CDR1 is LNHNV and CDR2 YYDKDF (reference sequence). J gave up 3 bases and V 5 bases, and 1 base lay outside the gene matches. CDR3 amino acids: CATSWTSDTGELFF. CDR3 sequence (DNA): TGTGCCACCAGCTGGACTAGCGACACCGGGGAGCTGTTTTTT.

The chain combines TRBV5-1 with TRBJ1-1, with 7 bases identical to TRBD1. This CDR3 is 13 amino acids long. Per germline, CDR1 SGHRS and CDR2 YFSETQ. The V segment lost 3 bases and the J segment 4 bases; nucleotides outside the gene matches: 3. CDR3 loop: CASSSQGSTEAFF. CDR3 DNA: TGCGCCAGCAGCTCACAGGGGAGCACTGAAGCTTTCTTT. Using reference TRBV5-1 and TRBJ1-1 for the parts outside the CDR3, the full variable domain is KAGVTQTPRYLIKTRGQQVTLSCSPISGHRSVSWYQQTPGQGLQFLFEYFSETQRNKGNFPGRFSGRQFSNSRSEMNVSTLELGDSALYLCASSSQGSTEAFFGQGTRLTVV.

This clone has a single count. The CDR3 sequence: CASRSTGGRNTEAFF. DNA for the CDR3: TGTGCCAGCAGATCGACAGGGGGCAGAAATACTGAAGCTTTCTTT. J is TRBJ1-1 and V is TRBV6-5, with 10 positions matching TRBD1. Unmatched junction bases numbered 9, after V lost 6 bases and J lost 5 bases. This CDR3 spans 15 amino acids. Germline V CDR1 and CDR2: MNHEY, SVGAGI.

The rearrangement uses TRBV5-4 and TRBJ2-1; D call uncertain. The CDR3 contains 16 residues. Looked up from germline, CDR1 is SGHNT and CDR2 is YYREEE (reference sequence). The ends were cut back, 0 bases at V and 5 bases at J, with 15 bases in the middle. The CDR3 protein is CASSLDWEWVNNEQFF. The CDR3 DNA follows: TGTGCCAGCAGCTTGGACTGGGAATGGGTTAACAATGAGCAGTTCTTC.

The genes are TRBV27 and TRBJ2-6, with 8 bases that match TRBD1. Trimming cost V 4 bases and J 2 bases; bases outside gene matches: 7. The CDR3 totals 17 residues. CDR1 and CDR2 from the germline V gene are MNHEY and SMNVEV (reference sequence). The CDR3 here is CASSSRRGLAGANVLTF. The CDR3 DNA is TGTGCCAGCAGTTCCCGCAGGGGGCTGGCTGGGGCCAACGTCCTGACTTTC.

The chain combines TRBV9 with TRBJ1-6; D is possibly TRBD1 (6 bases). V was cut by 3 bases and J by 0 bases, with 13 bases left in between. CDR3 size: 17 residues. The germline V gene encodes CDR1 SGDLS and CDR2 YYNGEE. The CDR3 is CASSDRPDSSYNSPLHF. DNA for the CDR3: TGTGCCAGCAGCGACAGACCGGACAGCTCCTATAATTCACCCCTCCACTTT.

The chain uses TRBV10-3 and TRBJ2-1, with 9 bases aligning to TRBD2. CDR3 length equals 16 residues. The junction had 8 bases not matched to a gene; V was cut back by 4 bases and J by 4 bases. The V gene's germline CDR1 is ENHRY and CDR2 SYGVKD. The CDR3 loop is CAISGLADWLYNEQFF. DNA for the CDR3: TGTGCCATCAGTGGACTAGCGGACTGGCTATACAATGAGCAGTTCTTC.

V usage is TRBV7-3 and J usage is TRBJ2-5; 7 nucleotides align to TRBD1. This CDR3 has 13 residues. The germline V gene encodes CDR1 SGHTA and CDR2 FQGTGA. The J segment lost 4 bases and the V segment lost 5 bases, leaving 4 bases of the junction unmatched. The CDR3 region is CASSRGQAETQYF. The CDR3 nucleotides read TGTGCCAGCAGCCGAGGACAGGCAGAGACCCAGTACTTC.

The V and J genes are TRBV27 and TRBJ2-1, with D perhaps matching TRBD1 (6 bases). This CDR3 has 14 residues. Germline CDR1 is MNHEY and CDR2 is SMNVEV (reference sequence). Trimming took 6 bases from V and 4 from J, leaving 13 bases between them. The CDR3 is CASRSHTGYNEQFF. The DNA of the CDR3 is TGTGCCAGCAGATCTCACACAGGGTACAATGAGCAGTTCTTC.

The chain is built from TRBV7-2 and TRBJ1-1; no reliable D call. Germline V gene data show CDR1 as SGHTA and CDR2 as FQGNSA. The CDR3 consists of 13 residues. The ends were cut back, 4 bases at V and 3 bases at J, with 9 bases in the middle. The CDR3 loop reads CASSSGRHTEAFF. CDR3 bases: TGTGCCAGCAGCTCCGGACGGCACACTGAAGCTTTCTTT.

The rearrangement uses TRBV19 and TRBJ2-3, with 9 bases that match TRBD1. V was clipped by 5 bases and J by 2 bases; unmatched bases: 2. CDR1 is LNHDA, CDR2 SQIVND, per germline (reference sequence). The CDR3 is 14 amino acids. The CDR3 reads CASSWDRATDTQYF. In nucleotides, the CDR3 is TGTGCCAGTAGTTGGGACAGGGCCACAGATACGCAGTATTTT.

This clone was counted only a few times. Other nucleotide sequences in the sample specify the same CDR3. The genes are TRBV14 and TRBJ1-5; D is unresolved. Germline V gene lookup returns CDR1 SGHDN and CDR2 FVKESK. V dropped 4 bases and J dropped 2 bases, with 6 bases sitting between them. This CDR3 has 13 residues. The CDR3 nucleotides are TGTGCCAGCAGCCCCGCGGGCAATCAGCCCCAGCATTTT. The encoded protein is CASSPAGNQPQHF.

This clone was observed a single time. V and J are TRBV28 and TRBJ2-7; D is possibly TRBD1 or TRBD2 (5 bases each). The CDR3 contains 14 residues. The ends were cut back, 5 bases at V and 1 base at J, with 12 bases in the middle. CDR1 MDHEN and CDR2 SYDVKM come from the germline V gene. The CDR3 sequence: CASSPGTASYEQYF. DNA of the CDR3: TGTGCCAGCAGTCCGGGGACGGCTTCCTACGAGCAGTACTTC.

The V and J genes are TRBV7-2 and TRBJ2-7, with 7 bases fitting TRBD2. The V gene end was trimmed by 2 bases and the J gene end by 1 base; junction bases not matched to a gene: 8. Per the germline V gene, CDR1 is SGHTA and CDR2 is FQGNSA. The CDR3 extends over 16 amino acids. CDR3: CASSLRSGISSYEQYF. CDR3 DNA sequence: TGTGCCAGCAGCTTACGCAGCGGGATTTCATCCTACGAGCAGTACTTC.

This clone was found once. V usage is TRBV30 and J usage is TRBJ2-3, with 12 bases aligning to TRBD2. From germline, CDR1 is GTSNPN and CDR2 SVGIG (reference sequence). With 2 bases clipped from V and 6 bases from J, the junction kept 3 bases outside the gene matches. This CDR3 region has 14 residues. DNA of the CDR3: TGTGCCTGGAGTATAGGACTAGCGGGGGATACGCAGTATTTT. This encodes CAWSIGLAGDTQYF. Combining the CDR3 with reference TRBV30 and TRBJ2-3 gives the whole variable domain SQTIHQWPATLVQPVGSPLSLECTVEGTSNPNLYWYRQAAGRGLQLLFYSVGIGQISSEVPQNLSASRPQDRQFILSSKKLLLSDSGFYLCAWSIGLAGDTQYFGPGTRLTVL.

The chain joins TRBV11-3 to TRBJ2-3; no definite D call. The CDR3 sequence is 15 residues long. Trimming stripped 7 bases from V and 2 bases from J, with 16 bases between. Per germline, CDR1 SGHNT and CDR2 YENEEA. CDR3 amino acids: CASTTGVEYTDTQYF. DNA of the CDR3: TGTGCCAGCACCACTGGGGTGGAATACACAGATACGCAGTATTTT. Drawing the rest from reference TRBV11-3 and TRBJ2-3, the complete variable domain is EAGVVQSPRYKIIEKKQPVAFWCNPISGHNTLYWYLQNLGQGPELLIRYENEEAVDDSQLPKDRFSAERLKGVDSTLKIQPAELGDSAVYLCASTTGVEYTDTQYFGPGTRLTVL.

This rearrangement joins TRBV15 to TRBJ2-3; 9 nucleotides align to TRBD1. CDR1 is LNHNV, CDR2 YYDKDF, per germline (reference sequence). Trimming removed 3 bases from V and 9 bases from J; junction bases left unmatched: 13. There are 16 residues in the CDR3. In nucleotides, the CDR3 is TGTGCCACCAGCAGTCCCGGGACAGGGCAAAGGGGCACGCAGTATTTT. Translation gives CATSSPGTGQRGTQYF.

The sample holds a few counts of this clone. This chain connects TRBV5-4 to TRBJ2-7, with TRBD1 identical over 7 bases. Trimming took 0 bases from V and 4 from J; bases not matched to a gene: 7. The CDR3 is made up of 15 amino acids. Per germline, CDR1 SGHNT and CDR2 YYREEE (reference sequence). The CDR3 loop is CASSLVATGKYEQYF. For the CDR3, the DNA is TGTGCCAGCAGCTTGGTCGCGACAGGGAAATACGAGCAGTACTTC. Drawing the rest from reference TRBV5-4 and TRBJ2-7, the complete variable domain is ETGVTQSPTHLIKTRGQQVTLRCSSQSGHNTVSWYQQALGQGPQFIFQYYREEENGRGNFPPRFSGLQFPNYSSELNVNALELDDSALYLCASSLVATGKYEQYFGPGTRLTVT.

There are a few counts of this clone. This chain joins TRBV7-2 and TRBJ2-7, with D maybe TRBD2 (5 bases). V was cut by 1 base and J by 0 bases, with 7 bases left in between. Germline V lookup: CDR1 SGHTA, CDR2 FQGNSA. This CDR3 has 14 amino acids. The CDR3 sequence is CASSLVGSSYEQYF. CDR3 sequence (DNA): TGTGCCAGCAGCTTAGTGGGGAGCTCCTACGAGCAGTACTTC.

This clone was detected only a few times. CDR3 residues: CASSIQEGLNEQFF. The CDR3, as DNA: TGTGCCAGTAGTATACAAGAGGGTCTCAATGAGCAGTTCTTC. J is TRBJ2-1 and V is TRBV19, with D maybe TRBD2 (5 bases). This CDR3 contains 14 residues. Germline values: CDR1 LNHDA, CDR2 SQIVND (reference sequence). V shed 2 bases and J shed 6 bases, with 11 bases lying between them. The variable domain in full, with the rest retrieved from reference TRBV19 and TRBJ2-1, is DGGITQSPKYLFRKEGQNVTLSCEQNLNHDAMYWYRQDPGQGLRLIYYSQIVNDFQKGDIAEGYSVSREKKESFPLTVTSAQKNPTAFYLCASSIQEGLNEQFFGPGTRLTVL.

J is TRBJ2-7 and V is TRBV6-1, with D tentatively TRBD1 (5 bases). This CDR3 contains 13 residues. The germline V gene has CDR1 MNHNS and CDR2 SASEGT. V shed 10 bases and J shed 0 bases, with 13 bases lying between them. The CDR3 bases are TGTGCCACCCAGGGAAGGGGCTCCTACGAGCAGTACTTC. Amino acids: CATQGRGSYEQYF.

This clone turned up a few times. The V and J genes are TRBV5-1 and TRBJ2-2; 8 bases are a match to TRBD1. V shed 3 bases and J 5 bases; nucleotides not matched to a gene: 6. CDR1 and CDR2 from the germline V gene are SGHRS and YFSETQ. CDR3 length: 15 amino acids. In DNA, the CDR3 is TGCGCCAGCAGCTCGGGACAGGCCGTGACCGGGGAGCTGTTTTTT. It encodes CASSSGQAVTGELFF.

The genes are TRBV18 and TRBJ1-6, with TRBD1 identical over 7 bases. CDR1 and CDR2 (germline): KGHSH, LQKENI. The length of the CDR3 is 20 residues. Unmatched junction bases numbered 13, after V lost 2 bases and J lost 0 bases. For the CDR3, the DNA is TGTGCCAGCTCACCAATTCCGCTGACAGGGAAGAGCTCCTATAATTCACCCCTCCACTTT. Translated: CASSPIPLTGKSSYNSPLHF.

This clone has just one count. This sequence joins TRBV5-1 and TRBJ2-7; D call uncertain. The CDR3 covers 14 residues. V lost 5 bases, J lost 2 bases, and 14 bases lay in between. The germline V gene encodes CDR1 SGHRS and CDR2 YFSETQ. CDR3 in DNA: TGCGCCAGCAGAACTAACGCAGGAGCCTACGAGCAGTACTTC. Amino acid sequence: CASRTNAGAYEQYF.

V usage is TRBV28 and J usage is TRBJ1-2; TRBD1 aligns across 11 bases. The CDR3 is 16 amino acids. J gave up 7 bases and V 4 bases, and 11 bases lay outside the gene matches. Germline loops: CDR1 MDHEN, CDR2 SYDVKM. The CDR3 coding sequence is TGTGCCAGCAGTTCCGATTCCGGGACAGGGGGTAGTGGCTACACCTTC. Translated: CASSSDSGTGGSGYTF.

The chain combines TRBV6-4 with TRBJ1-2, with D perhaps matching TRBD1 (5 bases). The V end lost 7 bases, the J end lost 4 bases, and 19 bases lay between the germline ends. Germline assignment: CDR1 MRHNA and CDR2 SNTAGT. There are 15 residues in the CDR3. The CDR3 sequence is CASTLSAGASYGYTF. CDR3 coding DNA: TGTGCCAGCACCCTCTCGGCCGGGGCTAGCTATGGCTACACCTTC.

V is TRBV27 and J is TRBJ1-5, with D tentatively TRBD1 (5 bases). CDR1 and CDR2 (germline): MNHEY, SMNVEV (reference sequence). V was pared by 5 bases and J by 6 bases, with 17 bases between. The CDR3 has 15 amino acids. CDR3 sequence reads: CASSPVWRGGQPQHF. As DNA, the CDR3 is TGTGCCAGCAGTCCTGTGTGGAGGGGAGGTCAGCCCCAGCATTTT.

The rearrangement uses TRBV27 and TRBJ2-1, with TRBD2 matching over 8 bases. CDR1 and CDR2 (germline): MNHEY, SMNVEV (reference sequence). The CDR3 is 15 residues long. The junction had 7 bases not matched to a gene; V was cut back by 3 bases and J by 6 bases. The CDR3 is CASSFWLAGLNEQFF. CDR3 in DNA: TGTGCCAGCAGTTTTTGGCTAGCGGGCCTCAATGAGCAGTTCTTC.